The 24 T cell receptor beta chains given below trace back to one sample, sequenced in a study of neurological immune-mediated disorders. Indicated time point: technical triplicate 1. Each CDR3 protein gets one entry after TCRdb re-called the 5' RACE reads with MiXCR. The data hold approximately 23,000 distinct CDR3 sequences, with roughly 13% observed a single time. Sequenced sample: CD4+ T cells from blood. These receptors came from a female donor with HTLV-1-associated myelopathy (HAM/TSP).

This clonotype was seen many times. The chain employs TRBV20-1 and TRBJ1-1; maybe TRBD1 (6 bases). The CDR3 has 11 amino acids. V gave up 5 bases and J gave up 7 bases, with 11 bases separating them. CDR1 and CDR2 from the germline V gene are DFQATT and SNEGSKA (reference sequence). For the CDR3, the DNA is TGCAGTGCTTCAGGGGCCAATGAAGCTTTCTTT. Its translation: CSASGANEAFF.

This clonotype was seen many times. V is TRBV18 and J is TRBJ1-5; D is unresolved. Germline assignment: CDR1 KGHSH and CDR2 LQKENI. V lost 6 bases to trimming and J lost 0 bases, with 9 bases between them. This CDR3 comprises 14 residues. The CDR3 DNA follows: TGTGCCAGCTCTCCGGGGTATAGCAATCAGCCCCAGCATTTT. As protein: CASSPGYSNQPQHF. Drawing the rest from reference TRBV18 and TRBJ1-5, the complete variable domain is NAGVMQNPRHLVRRRGQEARLRCSPMKGHSHVYWYRQLPEEGLKFMVYLQKENIIDESGMPKERFSAEFPKEGPSILRIQQVVRGDSAAYFCASSPGYSNQPQHFGDGTRLSIL.

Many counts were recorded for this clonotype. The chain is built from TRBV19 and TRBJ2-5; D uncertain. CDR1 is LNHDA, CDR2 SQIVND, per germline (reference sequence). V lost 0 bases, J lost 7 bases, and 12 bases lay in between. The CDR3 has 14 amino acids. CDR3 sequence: CASSIEGSIRTQYF. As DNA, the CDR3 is TGTGCCAGTAGTATAGAGGGCAGTATCAGGACCCAGTACTTC. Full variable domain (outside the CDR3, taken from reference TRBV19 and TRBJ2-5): DGGITQSPKYLFRKEGQNVTLSCEQNLNHDAMYWYRQDPGQGLRLIYYSQIVNDFQKGDIAEGYSVSREKKESFPLTVTSAQKNPTAFYLCASSIEGSIRTQYFGPGTRLLVL.

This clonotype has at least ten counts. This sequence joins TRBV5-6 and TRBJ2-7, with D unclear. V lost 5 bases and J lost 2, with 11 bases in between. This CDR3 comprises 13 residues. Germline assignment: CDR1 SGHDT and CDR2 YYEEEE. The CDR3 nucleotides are TGTGCCAGCAGTGGGCAACCCACCTACGAGCAGTACTTC. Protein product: CASSGQPTYEQYF.

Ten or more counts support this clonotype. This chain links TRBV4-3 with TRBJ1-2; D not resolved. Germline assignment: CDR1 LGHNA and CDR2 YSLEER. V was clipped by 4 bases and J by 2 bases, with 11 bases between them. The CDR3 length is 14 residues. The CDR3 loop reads CASSLTTDNYGYTF. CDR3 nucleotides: TGCGCCAGCAGCCTGACTACAGACAACTATGGCTACACCTTC.

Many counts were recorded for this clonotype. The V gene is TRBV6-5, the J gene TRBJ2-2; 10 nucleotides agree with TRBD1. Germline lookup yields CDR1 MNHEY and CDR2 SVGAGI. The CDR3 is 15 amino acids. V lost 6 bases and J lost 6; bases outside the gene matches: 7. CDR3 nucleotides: TGTGCCAGCAGCGCCCCGGGACAGGGGTCCGGGGAGCTGTTTTTT. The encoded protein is CASSAPGQGSGELFF.

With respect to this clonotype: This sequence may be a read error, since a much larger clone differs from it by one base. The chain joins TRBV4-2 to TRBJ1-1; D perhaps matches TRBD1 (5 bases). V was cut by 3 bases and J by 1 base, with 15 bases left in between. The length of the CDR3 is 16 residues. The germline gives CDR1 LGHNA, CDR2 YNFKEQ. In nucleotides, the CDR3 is TGTGCCAGCAGCCATTCTTCTCGGGGGACGAACACTGAAGCTTTCTTT. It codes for CASSHSSRGTNTEAFF.

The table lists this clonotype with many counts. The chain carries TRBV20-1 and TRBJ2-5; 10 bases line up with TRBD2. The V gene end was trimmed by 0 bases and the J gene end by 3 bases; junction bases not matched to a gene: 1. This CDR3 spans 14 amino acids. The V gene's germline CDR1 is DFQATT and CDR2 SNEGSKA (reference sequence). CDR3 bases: TGCAGTGCTAGAGAAGCGGGAGGGGAAGAGACCCAGTACTTC. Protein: CSAREAGGEETQYF.

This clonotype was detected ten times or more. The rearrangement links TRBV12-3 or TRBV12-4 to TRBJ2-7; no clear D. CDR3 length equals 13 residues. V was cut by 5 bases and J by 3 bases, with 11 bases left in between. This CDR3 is CASSPTSDYEQYF. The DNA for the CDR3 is TGTGCCAGCAGTCCCACATCGGACTACGAGCAGTACTTC.

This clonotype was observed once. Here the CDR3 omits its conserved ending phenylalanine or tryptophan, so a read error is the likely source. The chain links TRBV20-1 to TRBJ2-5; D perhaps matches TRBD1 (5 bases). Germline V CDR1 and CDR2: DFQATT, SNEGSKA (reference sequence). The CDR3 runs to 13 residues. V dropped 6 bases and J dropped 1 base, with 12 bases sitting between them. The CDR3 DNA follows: TGCAGTGCCGTGGTACAGGTCCAAGAGACCCAGTACCTC. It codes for CSAVVQVQETQYL.

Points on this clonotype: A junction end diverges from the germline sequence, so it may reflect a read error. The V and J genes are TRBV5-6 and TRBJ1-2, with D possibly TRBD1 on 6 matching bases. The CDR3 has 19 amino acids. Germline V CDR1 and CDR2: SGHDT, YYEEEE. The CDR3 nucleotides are TGTGTCAGCAGCTTGGAGAGTTGGGACACGGCTGCGGTAGGATATGGCTACACTTTC. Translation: CVSSLESWDTAAVGYGYTF.

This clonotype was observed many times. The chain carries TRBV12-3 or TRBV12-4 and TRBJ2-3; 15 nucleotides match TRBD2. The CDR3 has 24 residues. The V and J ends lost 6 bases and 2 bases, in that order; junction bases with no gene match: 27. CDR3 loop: CASRVGTFTFGLAGGAVDTDTQYF. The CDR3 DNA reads TGTGCCAGCAGGGTCGGGACCTTCACCTTCGGACTAGCGGGAGGGGCGGTCGACACAGATACGCAGTATTTT.

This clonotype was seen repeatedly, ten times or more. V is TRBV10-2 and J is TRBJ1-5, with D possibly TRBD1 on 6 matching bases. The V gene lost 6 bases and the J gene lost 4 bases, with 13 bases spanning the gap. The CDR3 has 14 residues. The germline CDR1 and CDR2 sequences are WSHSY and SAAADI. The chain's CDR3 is CASRQGLGNQPQHF. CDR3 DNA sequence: TGCGCCAGCAGACAGGGACTAGGGAATCAGCCCCAGCATTTT.

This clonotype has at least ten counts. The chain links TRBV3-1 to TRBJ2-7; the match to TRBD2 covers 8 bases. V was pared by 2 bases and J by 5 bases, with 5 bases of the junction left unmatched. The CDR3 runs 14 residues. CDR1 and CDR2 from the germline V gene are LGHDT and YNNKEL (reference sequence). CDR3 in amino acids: CASSQNGLANEQYF. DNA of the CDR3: TGTGCCAGCAGCCAAAACGGACTAGCAAACGAGCAGTACTTC.

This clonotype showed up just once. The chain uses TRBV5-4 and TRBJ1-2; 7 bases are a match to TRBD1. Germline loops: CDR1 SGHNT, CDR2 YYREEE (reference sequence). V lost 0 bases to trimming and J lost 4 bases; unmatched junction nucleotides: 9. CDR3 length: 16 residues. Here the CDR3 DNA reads TGTGCCAGCAGCTTGGTTGGACAGGCCTCTCCCTATGGCTACACCTTC. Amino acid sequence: CASSLVGQASPYGYTF. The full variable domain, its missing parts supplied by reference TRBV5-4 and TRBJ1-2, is ETGVTQSPTHLIKTRGQQVTLRCSSQSGHNTVSWYQQALGQGPQFIFQYYREEENGRGNFPPRFSGLQFPNYSSELNVNALELDDSALYLCASSLVGQASPYGYTFGSGTRLTVV.

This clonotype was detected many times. CDR3 region: CASSPGGGRSSEQYF. CDR3 in DNA: TGCGCCAGCAGCCCCGGCGGGGGCCGCTCCAGCGAGCAGTACTTC. This chain uses TRBV5-1 with TRBJ2-7; the D gene is possibly TRBD2 (7 bases). Trimming shortened V by 4 bases and J by 6 bases, and 20 bases separated the two germline ends. From germline, CDR1 is SGHRS and CDR2 YFSETQ. This CDR3 comprises 15 residues.

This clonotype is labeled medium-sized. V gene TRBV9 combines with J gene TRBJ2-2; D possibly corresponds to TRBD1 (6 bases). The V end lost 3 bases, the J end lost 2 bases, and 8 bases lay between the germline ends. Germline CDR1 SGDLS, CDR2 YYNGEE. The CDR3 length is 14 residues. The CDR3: CASSGGHNTGELFF. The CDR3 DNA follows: TGTGCCAGCAGCGGGGGACATAACACCGGGGAGCTGTTTTTT.

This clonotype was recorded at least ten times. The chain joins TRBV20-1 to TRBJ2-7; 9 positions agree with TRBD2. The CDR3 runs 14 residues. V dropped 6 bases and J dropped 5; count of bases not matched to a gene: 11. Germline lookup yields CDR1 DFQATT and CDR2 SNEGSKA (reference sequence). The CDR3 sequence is CSAQGLARRNEQYF. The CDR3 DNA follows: TGCAGTGCCCAGGGACTAGCACGGAGAAACGAGCAGTACTTC.

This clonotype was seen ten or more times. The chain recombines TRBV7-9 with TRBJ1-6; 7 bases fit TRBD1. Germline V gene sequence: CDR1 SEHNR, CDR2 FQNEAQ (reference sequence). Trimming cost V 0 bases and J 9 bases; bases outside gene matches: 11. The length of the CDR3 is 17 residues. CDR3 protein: CASSLATGTDFSSPLHF. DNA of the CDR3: TGTGCCAGCAGCTTAGCCACGGGGACAGATTTTTCTTCACCCCTCCACTTT. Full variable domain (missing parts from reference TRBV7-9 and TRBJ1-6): DTGVSQNPRHKITKRGQNVTFRCDPISEHNRLYWYRQTLGQGPEFLTYFQNEAQLEKSRLLSDRFSAERPKGSFSTLEIQRTEQGDSAMYLCASSLATGTDFSSPLHFGNGTRLTVT.

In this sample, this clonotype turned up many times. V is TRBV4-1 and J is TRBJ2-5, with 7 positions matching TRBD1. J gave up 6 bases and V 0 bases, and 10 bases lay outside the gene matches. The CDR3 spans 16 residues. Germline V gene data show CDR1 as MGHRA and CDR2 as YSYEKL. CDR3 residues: CASSQESSGGPKTQYF. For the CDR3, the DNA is TGCGCCAGCAGCCAAGAGAGCTCAGGGGGTCCAAAGACCCAGTACTTC.

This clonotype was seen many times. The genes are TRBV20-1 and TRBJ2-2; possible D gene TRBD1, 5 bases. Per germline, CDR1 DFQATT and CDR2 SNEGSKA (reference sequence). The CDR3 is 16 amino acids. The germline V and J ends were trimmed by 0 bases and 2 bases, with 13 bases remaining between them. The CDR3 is CSARDSLTVNTGELFF. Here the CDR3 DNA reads TGCAGTGCTAGAGATTCCCTGACAGTTAACACCGGGGAGCTGTTTTTT.

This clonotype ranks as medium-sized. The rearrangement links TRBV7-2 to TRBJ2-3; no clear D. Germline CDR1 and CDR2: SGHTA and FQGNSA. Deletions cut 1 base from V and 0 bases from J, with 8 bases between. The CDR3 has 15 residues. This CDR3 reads CASSLGPPSTDTQYF. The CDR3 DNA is TGTGCCAGCAGCTTAGGCCCACCTAGCACAGATACGCAGTATTTT.

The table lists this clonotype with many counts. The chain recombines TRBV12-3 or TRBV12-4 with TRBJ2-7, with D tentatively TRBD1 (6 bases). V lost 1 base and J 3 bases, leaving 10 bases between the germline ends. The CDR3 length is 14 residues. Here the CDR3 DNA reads TGTGCCAGCAGTTTAGGGACAGCAATCTACGAGCAGTACTTC. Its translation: CASSLGTAIYEQYF.

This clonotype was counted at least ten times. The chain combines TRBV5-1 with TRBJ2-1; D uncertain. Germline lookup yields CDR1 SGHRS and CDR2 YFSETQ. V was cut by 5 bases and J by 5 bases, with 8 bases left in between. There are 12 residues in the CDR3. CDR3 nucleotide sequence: TGCGCCAGCAGAGGTGGTGACAATGAGCAGTTCTTC. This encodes CASRGGDNEQFF. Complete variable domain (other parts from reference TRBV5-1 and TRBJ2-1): KAGVTQTPRYLIKTRGQQVTLSCSPISGHRSVSWYQQTPGQGLQFLFEYFSETQRNKGNFPGRFSGRQFSNSRSEMNVSTLELGDSALYLCASRGGDNEQFFGPGTRLTVL.